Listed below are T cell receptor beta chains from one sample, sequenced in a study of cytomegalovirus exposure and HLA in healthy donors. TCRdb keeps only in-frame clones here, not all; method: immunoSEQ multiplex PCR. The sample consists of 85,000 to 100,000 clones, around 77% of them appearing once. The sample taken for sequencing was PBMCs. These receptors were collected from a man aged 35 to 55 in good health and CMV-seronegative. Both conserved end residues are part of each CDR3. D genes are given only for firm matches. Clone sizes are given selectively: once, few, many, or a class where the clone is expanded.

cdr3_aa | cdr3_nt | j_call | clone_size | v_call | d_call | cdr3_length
CASKTGSTDTQYF | TGTGCCAGCAAAACGGGGAGCACAGATACGCAGTATTTT | TRBJ2-3 | - | TRBV2 | - | 13
CAISEGGGTQYF | TGTGCCATCAGTGAGGGGGGGGGTACGCAGTATTTT | TRBJ2-3 | - | TRBV10-3 | TRBD2 | 12
CASSVGGGGGGGYTF | TGTGCCAGCAGCGTAGGGGGGGGTGGGGGCGGCGGCTACACCTTC | TRBJ1-2 | few | TRBV9 | - | 15
CASSFGDTEAFF | TGTGCCAGCAGCTTCGGGGACACTGAAGCTTTCTTT | TRBJ1-1 | - | TRBV7-9 | - | 12
CASSLVGGGLYNEQFF | TGCGCCAGCAGCTTGGTGGGGGGGGGACTCTACAATGAGCAGTTCTTC | TRBJ2-1 | - | TRBV5-1 | TRBD2 | 16
CASSKQGAIQPQHF | TGTGCCAGCAGCAAACAGGGGGCTATTCAGCCCCAGCATTTT | TRBJ1-5 | - | TRBV27 | TRBD1 | 14
CASSLGASGANVLTF | TGCGCCAGCAGCTTGGGGGCCTCTGGGGCCAACGTCCTGACTTTC | TRBJ2-6 | - | TRBV5-1 | - | 15
CASMLTGRTGELFF | TGTGCCAGTATGCTGACAGGGCGCACCGGGGAGCTGTTTTTT | TRBJ2-2 | - | TRBV19 | TRBD1 | 14
CASQFEAGMSYNEQFF | TGTGCCAGCCAGTTTGAGGCGGGTATGTCCTACAATGAGCAGTTCTTC | TRBJ2-1 | - | TRBV6-4 | - | 16
CASSWGGAWSGTDTQYF | TGTGCCAGCAGCTGGGGGGGGGCCTGGAGTGGCACAGATACGCAGTATTTT | TRBJ2-3 | once | TRBV5-4 | - | 17
CAGTGAESGDTQYF | TGTGCCGGAACAGGGGCAGAGAGTGGAGATACGCAGTATTTT | TRBJ2-3 | - | TRBV7-9 | TRBD1 | 14
CASRRQRELNTEAFF | TGCGCCAGCAGGAGACAGCGGGAATTGAACACTGAAGCTTTCTTT | TRBJ1-1 | - | TRBV10-1 | - | 15
CASLTGTGGGGDTQYF | TGTGCCAGCCTCACCGGGACAGGGGGCGGGGGAGATACGCAGTATTTT | TRBJ2-3 | - | TRBV19 | TRBD1 | 16
CASSVSGLSNTGELFF | TGTGCCAGCAGCGTAAGCGGACTATCGAACACCGGGGAGCTGTTTTTT | TRBJ2-2 | - | TRBV9 | - | 16
CASSEPGQGNTEAFF | TGTGCCAGCAGTGAACCGGGACAGGGGAACACTGAAGCTTTCTTT | TRBJ1-1 | - | TRBV6-1 | TRBD1 | 15
CASSMTGDNYGYTF | TGCGCCAGCAGCATGACAGGGGATAACTATGGCTACACCTTC | TRBJ1-2 | - | TRBV5-1 | TRBD1 | 14
CASSLLAGGKYEQYF | TGTGCCAGCTCCTTACTAGCGGGGGGGAAATACGAGCAGTACTTC | TRBJ2-7 | - | TRBV2 | TRBD2 | 15
CASSGGQGSYEQYF | TGTGCCAGCAGTGGGGGACAGGGCTCCTACGAGCAGTACTTC | TRBJ2-7 | - | TRBV2 | TRBD1 | 14
CASSQDLRTTNEKLFF | TGCGCCAGCAGCCAAGATCTACGCACAACTAATGAAAAACTGTTTTTT | TRBJ1-4 | - | TRBV4-1 | - | 16
CASSAGGGTTEAFF | TGTGCCAGCAGCGCCGGCGGGGGAACGACTGAAGCTTTCTTT | TRBJ1-1 | - | TRBV7-8 | - | 14
CASTQGWEQYF | TGTGCCAGCACTCAGGGGTGGGAGCAGTACTTC | TRBJ2-7 | - | TRBV2 | - | 11
CASSPRDKAVNIQYF | TGTGCCAGCAGCCCGAGGGACAAAGCGGTAAACATTCAGTACTTC | TRBJ2-4 | - | TRBV13 | - | 15
CASRGTSGYEQYF | TGTGCCAGCAGGGGGACTAGCGGATACGAGCAGTACTTC | TRBJ2-7 | - | TRBV4-2 | TRBD2 | 13
CASSTTGLAGETQYF | TGTGCCAGCAGTACGACAGGGCTAGCGGGGGAGACCCAGTACTTC | TRBJ2-5 | few | TRBV28 | TRBD2 | 15
CASSHRSGYTF | TGTGCCAGCAGCCATCGGAGTGGCTACACCTTC | TRBJ1-2 | - | TRBV5-6 | - | 11
CAWSVGTGRYEQYF | TGTGCCTGGAGTGTAGGGACAGGACGCTACGAGCAGTACTTC | TRBJ2-7 | once | TRBV30 | TRBD1 | 14
CASSSLAGYNEQFF | TGTGCCAGCAGTTCGCTAGCGGGTTACAATGAGCAGTTCTTC | TRBJ2-1 | once | TRBV27 | TRBD2 | 14
CASSGYSGTLNYGYTF | TGTGCCAGCAGCGGGTATTCCGGGACACTTAACTATGGCTACACCTTC | TRBJ1-2 | - | TRBV11-2 | - | 16
CASSFEPGLAGVGNTGELFF | TGCGCCAGCAGCTTTGAACCGGGACTAGCGGGAGTTGGTAACACCGGGGAGCTGTTTTTT | TRBJ2-2 | - | TRBV5-1 | TRBD2 | 20
CASRGSGGDQPQHF | TGCGCCAGCAGGGGCAGCGGGGGGGATCAGCCCCAGCATTTT | TRBJ1-5 | - | TRBV10-2 | - | 14
CASSPKQGNTEAFF | TGTGCCAGCTCACCCAAACAGGGGAACACTGAAGCTTTCTTT | TRBJ1-1 | - | TRBV18 | - | 14
CASNPTDRPSSGYTF | TGTGCCAGTAACCCAACGGACAGGCCAAGTAGCGGCTACACCTTC | TRBJ1-2 | few | TRBV19 | TRBD1 | 15
CATSRENRDEKLFF | TGTGCCACCAGCAGAGAAAACCGCGATGAAAAACTGTTTTTT | TRBJ1-4 | - | TRBV15 | - | 14
CASSLFSGGSYNEQFF | TGTGCCAGTAGTTTATTCTCAGGGGGGTCCTACAATGAGCAGTTCTTC | TRBJ2-1 | - | TRBV19 | - | 16
CAWSVKAETGDFLETQYF | TGTGCCTGGAGTGTAAAGGCCGAGACAGGGGATTTTTTAGAGACCCAGTACTTC | TRBJ2-5 | - | TRBV30 | TRBD1 | 18
CASSEVDRDYEQYF | TGTGCCAGCAGTGAAGTGGACAGGGACTACGAGCAGTACTTC | TRBJ2-7 | - | TRBV2 | TRBD1 | 14
CASSSSRAGFYNEQFF | TGTGCCAGCAGCTCATCTAGGGCGGGGTTCTACAATGAGCAGTTCTTC | TRBJ2-1 | - | TRBV5-8 | - | 16
CAWSSGGLTGELFF | TGTGCCTGGAGTAGTGGAGGGCTTACCGGGGAGCTGTTTTTT | TRBJ2-2 | - | TRBV30 | - | 14
CAWKAGPYNEQFF | TGTGCCTGGAAGGCGGGGCCCTACAATGAGCAGTTCTTC | TRBJ2-1 | - | TRBV30 | - | 13
CASGEGSYNEQFF | TGTGCCAGCGGGGAGGGTTCCTACAATGAGCAGTTCTTC | TRBJ2-1 | few | TRBV6-5 | TRBD2 | 13
CASSMGLALSSYNEQFF | TGCGCCAGCAGCATGGGACTAGCGCTGAGCTCCTACAATGAGCAGTTCTTC | TRBJ2-1 | - | TRBV5-1 | TRBD2 | 17
CATSRGSTAGGSTDTQYF | TGTGCCACCAGCCGAGGTTCGACGGCGGGGGGGTCTACAGATACGCAGTATTTT | TRBJ2-3 | - | TRBV15 | TRBD2 | 18
CASSQFSSGANVLTF | TGCGCCAGCAGCCAGTTCAGCTCTGGGGCCAACGTCCTGACTTTC | TRBJ2-6 | once | TRBV5-1 | - | 15
CASSERQEDTQYF | TGCGCCAGCAGTGAAAGACAGGAAGATACGCAGTATTTT | TRBJ2-3 | - | TRBV10-1 | - | 13
CASSIGDYGYTF | TGTGCCAGTAGTATCGGGGACTATGGCTACACCTTC | TRBJ1-2 | - | TRBV19 | - | 12
CASSSDRGAGELFF | TGTGCCAGCAGCAGTGACAGGGGGGCCGGGGAGCTGTTTTTT | TRBJ2-2 | few | TRBV5-6 | TRBD1 | 14
CASSLRDRGYEQYF | TGTGCCAGCAGCTTAAGGGACAGGGGCTACGAGCAGTACTTC | TRBJ2-7 | - | TRBV7-8 | TRBD1 | 14
CASSPQPLAEYSYEQYF | TGTGCCAGCAGCCCACAACCACTAGCGGAGTACTCCTACGAGCAGTACTTC | TRBJ2-7 | - | TRBV7-2 | TRBD2 | 17
CAWSEGLRVTDTQYF | TGTGCCTGGAGTGAGGGGCTCAGGGTCACAGATACGCAGTATTTT | TRBJ2-3 | - | TRBV30 | - | 15
CASSWGGSGGAREQFF | TGTGCCAGCAGCTGGGGTGGTAGCGGGGGGGCCCGTGAGCAGTTCTTC | TRBJ2-1 | - | TRBV7-2 | TRBD2 | 16
CASSLASSNGELFF | TGTGCCAGCAGCTTGGCTAGTAGTAACGGGGAGCTGTTTTTT | TRBJ2-2 | - | TRBV5-4 | - | 14
CASSLGQKNEQFF | TGTGCCAGCAGCTTGGGACAAAAGAATGAGCAGTTCTTC | TRBJ2-1 | - | TRBV7-9 | - | 13
CASSLRQLAVNEQFF | TGTGCCAGCAGTTTACGACAGTTGGCGGTCAATGAGCAGTTCTTC | TRBJ2-1 | few | TRBV28 | - | 15
CASSPEPRLAGGSHEQYF | TGTGCCAGCAGTCCGGAACCTCGTCTAGCGGGAGGTTCCCACGAGCAGTACTTC | TRBJ2-7 | - | TRBV27 | TRBD2 | 18
CASSGGLAGAEQFF | TGTGCCAGCAGTGGGGGACTAGCGGGAGCTGAGCAGTTCTTC | TRBJ2-1 | - | TRBV6-4 | TRBD2 | 14
CASSLGGPYYNEQFF | TGTGCCAGTAGTCTCGGGGGGCCTTACTACAATGAGCAGTTCTTC | TRBJ2-1 | - | TRBV19 | - | 15
CASSLKGQDFNSPLHF | TGTGCCAGCAGCTTGAAAGGACAGGACTTTAATTCACCCCTCCACTTT | TRBJ1-6 | - | TRBV5-4 | TRBD1 | 16
CASGLANRGMNTEAFF | TGTGCTAGTGGTTTGGCCAACAGGGGGATGAACACTGAAGCTTTCTTT | TRBJ1-1 | - | TRBV12-5 | TRBD1 | 16